The present T cell receptor (beta chain) was sequenced within a study of human T cells and chemical hapten exposure. Looking at the study overall: Scalp application of diphenylcyclopropenone was performed weekly in patients across the entire roughly 25-week study.

Trimming took 5 bases from V and 4 from J, leaving 12 bases between them. The CDR3 is made up of 14 amino acids. Looked up from germline, CDR1 is SGHTA and CDR2 is FQGNSA. The sample holds many counts of this clonotype. Time point reported: pre-sensitization, week 0. Regarding treatment: therapeutic diphenylcyclopropenone sensitization with weekly scalp DPC. The study enrolled 18 to 70-year-old alopecia patients suitable for DPC. TCRdb redid the calling of the RACE reads with MiXCR, one entry per CDR3 protein. The sample contains about 260,000 distinct CDR3 sequences, roughly 8.9% of which appear only once.

The chain carries TRBV7-2 and TRBJ2-1; a possible D gene is TRBD2 (6 bases). Here the sequenced sample was whole blood, taken in connection with sensitization to the hapten diphenylcyclopropenone (DPC). This receptor was identified in a middle-aged woman with alopecia areata. Some clones in this sample may be carry-over from other donors' samples. This chain's CDR3 is CASSRDFLYNEQFF. The DNA of the CDR3 is TGTGCCAGCAGCCGGGACTTCCTATACAATGAGCAGTTCTTC.